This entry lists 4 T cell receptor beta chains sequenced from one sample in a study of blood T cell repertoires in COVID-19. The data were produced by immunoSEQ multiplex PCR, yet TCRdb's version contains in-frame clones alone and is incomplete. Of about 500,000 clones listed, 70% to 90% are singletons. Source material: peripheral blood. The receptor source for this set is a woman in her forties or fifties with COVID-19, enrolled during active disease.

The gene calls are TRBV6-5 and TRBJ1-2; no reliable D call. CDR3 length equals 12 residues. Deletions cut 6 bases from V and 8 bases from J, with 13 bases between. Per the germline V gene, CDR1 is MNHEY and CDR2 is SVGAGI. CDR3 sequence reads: CASSSDGGGYTF. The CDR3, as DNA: TGTGCCAGCAGCTCCGACGGCGGGGGCTACACCTTC.

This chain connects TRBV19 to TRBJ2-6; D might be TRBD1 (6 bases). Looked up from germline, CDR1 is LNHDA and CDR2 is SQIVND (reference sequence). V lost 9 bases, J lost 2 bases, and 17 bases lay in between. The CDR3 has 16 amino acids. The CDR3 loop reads CASQDRRWAGANVLTF. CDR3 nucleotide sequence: TGTGCCAGCCAAGACAGGAGGTGGGCTGGGGCCAACGTCCTGACTTTC. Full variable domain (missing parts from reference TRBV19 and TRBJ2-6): DGGITQSPKYLFRKEGQNVTLSCEQNLNHDAMYWYRQDPGQGLRLIYYSQIVNDFQKGDIAEGYSVSREKKESFPLTVTSAQKNPTAFYLCASQDRRWAGANVLTFGAGSRLTVL.

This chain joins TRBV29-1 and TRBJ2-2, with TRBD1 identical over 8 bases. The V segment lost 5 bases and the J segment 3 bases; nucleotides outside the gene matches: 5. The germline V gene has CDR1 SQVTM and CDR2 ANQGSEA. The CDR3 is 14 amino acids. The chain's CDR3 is CSVRQGPYTGELFF. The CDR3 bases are TGCAGCGTTCGACAGGGGCCCTACACCGGGGAGCTGTTTTTT.

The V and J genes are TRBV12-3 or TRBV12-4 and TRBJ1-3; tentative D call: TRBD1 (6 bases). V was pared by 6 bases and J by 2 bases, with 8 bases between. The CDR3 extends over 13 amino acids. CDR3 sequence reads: CASRDSPGNTIYF. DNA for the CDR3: TGTGCCAGCAGGGACAGTCCTGGAAACACCATATATTTT.